This is a list of T cell receptor beta chains from one sample in a study of blood T cell repertoires in COVID-19. The table came from immunoSEQ multiplex PCR; TCRdb's copy has only in-frame clones and leaves some out. The table lists over 25,000 clones, about 88% of them singletons, with 14% in the top ten. Material: peripheral blood. The receptor source for this set is a human donor with active COVID-19. The donor label of this sample is uncertain. CDR3s include the opening cysteine and the closing phenylalanine or tryptophan. Clone size is given for some rows only: seen once, a few or many times, or a class if the clone is expanded.

>NA|TRBV4-3|TRBJ2-3
CASSQAGGRGDTQYF
>NA|TRBV7-9|TRBJ1-4
CASSPATGADEKLFF
>few|TRBV12-3/TRBV12-4|TRBJ1-3
CASSFKRGASIYF
>NA|TRBV10-3|TRBJ2-7
CAISDVRDEQYF
>NA|TRBV2|TRBJ2-3
CASSDRLAGGVDTQYF
>once|TRBV12-5|TRBJ1-2
CASGKGLNYGYTF
>NA|TRBV9|TRBJ2-2
CASSASGGPYTGELFF
>NA|TRBV6-5|TRBJ2-6
CASSQVSGANVLTF
>NA|TRBV29-1|TRBJ1-1
CSVEDQQKGTEAFF
>NA|TRBV6-5|TRBJ1-2
CASRLDRNYGYTF
>NA|TRBV2|TRBJ1-5
CASSDDAGSNQPQHF
>NA|TRBV5-1|TRBJ2-1
CASRPAGAINEQFF
>once|TRBV18|TRBJ1-1
CASSVIRGTEAFF
>NA|TRBV24-1|TRBJ2-1
CATSDLLTGGQFF
>NA|TRBV6-1|TRBJ2-5
CASSAHRGLLGETQYF
>NA|TRBV6-2/TRBV6-3|TRBJ1-1
CASSLYGHTEAFF
>once|TRBV5-1|TRBJ2-5
CASSFNRRGGRQETQYF
>NA|TRBV6-5|TRBJ2-7
CASSYATGYEQYF
>NA|TRBV4-3|TRBJ1-2
CASSQDPAGKSNYGYTF
>NA|TRBV4-2|TRBJ2-5
CASSHREGGETQYF
>NA|TRBV6-2/TRBV6-3|TRBJ2-1
CASSRQTGSTYNEQFF
>NA|TRBV5-6|TRBJ2-7
CASSLTQGYEQYF
>NA|TRBV11-2|TRBJ1-2
CASSLVGKQGYTF
>NA|TRBV9|TRBJ2-7
CASNRTSGGRGYEQYF
>NA|TRBV4-1|TRBJ1-2
CASSRQGYGYTF
>NA|TRBV5-1|TRBJ1-5
CASSLEGSNQPQHF
>NA|TRBV7-9|TRBJ1-1
CASVTSGNTEAFF